This T cell receptor beta chain comes out of a study of OX40 agonist ivuxolimab in advanced cancers. Regarding the research as a whole: Ivuxolimab was an agonistic, fully human IgG2 monoclonal antibody directed against OX40 (CD134), a costimulatory receptor. Intravenous ivuxolimab was administered to patients every 2 weeks at six dose levels: 0.01, 0.1, 0.3, 1.5, 3 and 10 mg/kg. Of the roughly 51 patients in dose escalation, some 19 had hepatocellular carcinoma, some 15 had melanoma, 9 had renal cell carcinoma and 9 had head and neck cancer. In the dose-escalation cohort, 82.7% of patients were male, and the mean age was around 60 years, with a range of roughly 23 to 85. Prior anti-PD-1, anti-PD-L1 or anti-CTLA-4 therapy was permitted, and approximately 41% of dose-escalation patients had received checkpoint inhibitors. Partial responses occurred in three dose-escalation patients, of whom one had hepatocellular carcinoma and two had cutaneous melanoma. The point of sequencing TCRbeta in the periphery was to test whether ivuxolimab changed TCR sequence diversity and drove clonal T-cell expansion. The paper reports the monotherapy dose-escalation portion (N = 52 patients) of the phase I ivuxolimab trial.

The paper as a whole reports these results and caveats: Partial responders in the 0.1-3.0 mg/kg groups had among the lowest normalized peripheral clonal expansion, especially among CD8+ T cells. At doses of 0.1 to 3.0 mg/kg, clonal expansion of both CD4+ and CD8+ T cells in blood was seen between baseline and week 6. Low levels of normalized T-cell clonal expansion were also seen in some patients who did not respond. After ivuxolimab, more expanded clones were found on average in CD8+ T cells than in CD4+ T cells. Antigen specificity was not determined for the clonally expanded peripheral T cells.

The trial excluded patients who had a history of autoimmune disease or were on systemic immunosuppression. Peripheral blood for TCR sequencing was drawn from every dose cohort at baseline, at cycle 4 day 1 and at cycle 7 day 1. The samples were drawn from a first-in-human, open-label, multicenter phase I dose-escalation trial of ivuxolimab. Adults with locally advanced or metastatic melanoma, renal cell carcinoma, hepatocellular carcinoma or head and neck squamous cell carcinoma were enrolled in the trial. Before TCR sequencing, CD4+ T cells and CD8+ T cells were sorted from peripheral blood as separate populations. This clone was seen a single time. Its binding antigen is unknown. Base qualities were left out, and no much larger clone turns up one base away. The germline V gene encodes CDR1 GTSNPN and CDR2 SVGIG (reference sequence). The CDR3 starts with the cysteine, ends with the phenylalanine, and has 16 residues. Only CDR3 DNA is held: 48 bases, read in frame from base 1. The V and J ends are trimmed by 0 bases and 2 bases, leaving 14 bases between them.

Genomic DNA was extracted from sorted cells for sequencing of the TCRbeta CDR3 region. The immunoSEQ Assay was used to sequence the TCRbeta CDR3 regions. Here the immuneACCESS table is served through TCRdb, limited to in-frame sequences with V and J called. Missing clones are a known gap in these copies; in checked studies unresolved V genes cover under half, and the rest lacks a known reason. The table for this sample lists under 65,000 clones; 75% to 95% of them were counted only once. The ten largest clones represent around 8.7% of the sample. The source of this sequence is an adult with an advanced solid tumor such as melanoma, head and neck, liver or kidney cancer. The sample here was CD4+ or CD8+ T cells sorted from blood, taken in a trial of the OX40 agonist ivuxolimab. The chain is assembled from TRBV30 and TRBJ1-5; a tentative D call is TRBD1 (5 bases match). The DNA sequence is given as TGTGCCTGGAGTGTGGGTCCAGGGATGGGCAATCAGCCCCAGCATTTT. The resulting protein is CAWSVGPGMGNQPQHF.